The 25 T cell receptor beta chains below come from one sample, sequenced in a study of blood T cell repertoires in COVID-19. The protocol was immunoSEQ multiplex PCR, while the TCRdb copy is restricted to in-frame clones and leaves out a portion. This table has 25,000 to 30,000 clones, 70% to 90% appearing once. Sequenced: peripheral blood. The receptors originated from a human donor in a cohort sampled during active COVID-19.

The chain is built from TRBV10-2 and TRBJ2-3; a weak D match, TRBD2 (5 bases). The CDR3 totals 14 residues. The ends were cut back, 3 bases at V and 5 bases at J, with 12 bases in the middle. Germline CDR1 and CDR2: WSHSY and SAAADI. DNA of the CDR3: TGCGCCAGCAGTGATGGAGGACGAGAAGATACGCAGTATTTT. The encoded protein is CASSDGGREDTQYF.

This clone showed up just a few times. The rearrangement links TRBV9 to TRBJ1-3; 11 nucleotides agree with TRBD1. Germline V CDR1 and CDR2: SGDLS, YYNGEE. The CDR3 sequence is 17 residues long. V shed 4 bases and J 0 bases; nucleotides not matched to a gene: 6. CDR3 bases: TGTGCCAGCAGCACGGGACAGGGGGACCCCTCTGGAAACACCATATATTTT. Protein: CASSTGQGDPSGNTIYF.

The rearrangement uses TRBV6-5 and TRBJ2-7; D may be TRBD1 (6 bases). The CDR3 is 15 amino acids. Germline CDR1 is MNHEY and CDR2 is SVGAGI. Trimming left V 0 bases short and J 3 bases short, with 12 bases between. CDR3 sequence reads: CASSYSNRAGYEQYF. The CDR3 DNA reads as TGTGCCAGCAGTTACTCAAACAGGGCCGGCTACGAGCAGTACTTC.

This clone has only one observation. The CDR3 sequence is CASSQRPGTGFEKLFF. In DNA form, the CDR3 reads TGTGCCAGCAGCCAAAGGCCGGGGACAGGGTTTGAAAAACTGTTTTTT. The chain recombines TRBV4-2 with TRBJ1-4; 9 nucleotides align to TRBD1. V lost 2 bases and J lost 7; bases outside the gene matches: 8. The length of the CDR3 is 16 residues. Per germline, CDR1 LGHNA and CDR2 YNFKEQ.

CDR3 in amino acids: CASRPTGTGKDIQYF. In nucleotides, the CDR3 is TGCGCCAGCAGACCAACCGGGACAGGGAAGGACATTCAGTACTTC. The chain carries TRBV5-1 and TRBJ2-4, with 9 bases fitting TRBD1. The ends lost 5 bases at V and 8 bases at J; junction bases unmatched: 11. From germline, CDR1 is SGHRS and CDR2 YFSETQ. CDR3 length equals 15 residues.

The chain uses TRBV2 and TRBJ2-1; no reliable D call. There are 12 residues in the CDR3. V was clipped by 6 bases and J by 16 bases, with 19 bases between them. CDR1 is SNHLY and CDR2 is FYNNEI in the germline V gene. CDR3 protein: CASRRWAQPVFF. DNA of the CDR3: TGTGCCAGCAGACGGTGGGCCCAGCCAGTTTTCTTC.

The rearrangement links TRBV7-9 to TRBJ2-2, with D tentatively TRBD1 (5 bases). The germline CDR1 and CDR2 sequences are SEHNR and FQNEAQ (reference sequence). V lost 2 bases and J lost 3, with 10 bases in between. The CDR3 sequence is 15 residues long. CDR3 DNA: TGTGCCAGCAGCTTAATGTCAGGGTACACCGGGGAGCTGTTTTTT. It translates to CASSLMSGYTGELFF.

CDR3 amino acids: CASSERQGAKRNTIYF. CDR3 sequence (DNA): TGTGCCAGCAGTGAACGACAGGGGGCTAAGAGAAACACCATATATTTT. The gene calls are TRBV6-1 and TRBJ1-3; 10 nucleotides align to TRBD1. CDR3 size: 16 residues. CDR1 and CDR2 from the germline V gene are MNHNS and SASEGT. With 2 bases clipped from V and 5 bases from J, the junction kept 6 bases outside the gene matches.

The chain employs TRBV29-1 and TRBJ2-7; D might be TRBD2 (5 bases). The CDR3 covers 14 residues. Looked up from germline, CDR1 is SQVTM and CDR2 is ANQGSEA. The germline V and J ends were trimmed by 6 bases and 2 bases, with 17 bases remaining between them. The CDR3, as DNA: TGCAGCGTGACCCCGGACGGGAATACCTACGAGCAGTACTTC. This encodes CSVTPDGNTYEQYF.

The chain uses TRBV2 and TRBJ1-6; 10 nucleotides agree with TRBD1. The CDR3 consists of 18 residues. The germline gives CDR1 SNHLY, CDR2 FYNNEI. V shed 5 bases and J 4 bases; nucleotides not matched to a gene: 11. CDR3 region: CASSTPRDRGNYNSPLHF. The CDR3 nucleotides are TGTGCCAGCAGTACCCCACGGGACAGGGGTAATTATAATTCACCCCTCCACTTT.

The chain links TRBV19 to TRBJ1-4, with 7 bases matching TRBD1. The CDR3 is made up of 15 amino acids. V shed 5 bases, J shed 5 bases, and the junction held 8 bases outside the gene matches. Germline CDR1 and CDR2: LNHDA and SQIVND (reference sequence). CDR3 sequence reads: CASSAPTGVNEKLFF. The CDR3 DNA follows: TGTGCCAGTAGTGCCCCCACAGGGGTCAATGAAAAACTGTTTTTT.

This clone was counted a few times. This chain links TRBV10-3 with TRBJ2-7, with TRBD1 as a possible D gene (5 bases). CDR1 is ENHRY, CDR2 SYGVKD, per germline. The V and J ends lost 4 bases and 6 bases respectively, with 16 bases between them. There are 14 residues in the CDR3. CDR3 coding DNA: TGTGCCATCAGTGGGGCAGGGATACTCTCCGAGCAGTACTTC. This translates into CAISGAGILSEQYF.

The chain joins TRBV6-6 to TRBJ2-2; 7 positions match TRBD1. Germline values: CDR1 MNHNY, CDR2 SVGAGI (reference sequence). The CDR3 extends over 17 amino acids. V shed 5 bases, J shed 3 bases, and the junction held 12 bases outside the gene matches. The CDR3 DNA follows: TGTGCCAGCAGTCCCGCCCCTACAGGGGCCTACACCGGGGAGCTGTTTTTT. It is translated as CASSPAPTGAYTGELFF.

This sequence joins TRBV5-1 and TRBJ2-1; 12 nucleotides match TRBD2. The CDR3 runs 17 residues. V dropped 0 bases and J dropped 8; count of bases not matched to a gene: 9. From germline, CDR1 is SGHRS and CDR2 YFSETQ. In nucleotides, the CDR3 is TGCGCCAGCAGCTTGGGGCTAGCGGGGGGGCAGGACGATGAGCAGTTCTTC. Encoded protein: CASSLGLAGGQDDEQFF. Looking up the rest from reference TRBV5-1 and TRBJ2-1 gives the full variable domain: KAGVTQTPRYLIKTRGQQVTLSCSPISGHRSVSWYQQTPGQGLQFLFEYFSETQRNKGNFPGRFSGRQFSNSRSEMNVSTLELGDSALYLCASSLGLAGGQDDEQFFGPGTRLTVL.

This chain connects TRBV12-5 to TRBJ2-1; tentative D call: TRBD2 (5 bases). This CDR3 is 18 amino acids long. Germline values: CDR1 LGHNT, CDR2 FRNRAP. Trimming took off 1 base at V and 8 bases at J, with 24 bases between the two ends. This CDR3 reads CASGLGSGGSAAPDEQFF. CDR3 nucleotide sequence: TGTGCTAGTGGTTTGGGATCCGGCGGGTCAGCGGCCCCCGATGAGCAGTTCTTC.

This rearrangement joins TRBV5-4 to TRBJ2-1, with TRBD2 identical over 10 bases. Looked up from germline, CDR1 is SGHNT and CDR2 is YYREEE (reference sequence). V lost 9 bases to trimming and J lost 4 bases; unmatched junction nucleotides: 7. This CDR3 region has 14 residues. CDR3 sequence reads: CATHSSGGYNEQFF. CDR3 sequence (DNA): TGTGCCACCCACTCTAGCGGGGGTTACAATGAGCAGTTCTTC.

Only one count was recorded for this clone. The chain combines TRBV28 with TRBJ1-1; D uncertain. In germline, CDR1 is MDHEN, CDR2 SYDVKM. The germline V and J ends were trimmed by 6 bases and 0 bases, with 8 bases remaining between them. CDR3 length equals 13 residues. This chain's CDR3 is CASSSTVNTEAFF. CDR3 coding DNA: TGTGCCAGCAGCTCTACAGTGAACACTGAAGCTTTCTTT.

The chain couples TRBV2 to TRBJ1-4; TRBD1 aligns across 10 bases. V lost 6 bases and J lost 10; bases outside the gene matches: 5. Germline CDR1 reads SNHLY; CDR2 reads FYNNEI. The CDR3 has 13 amino acids. In nucleotides, the CDR3 is TGTGCCAGCAGGGGGACAGGGGACGGAAAACTGTTTTTT. It codes for CASRGTGDGKLFF.

V and J are TRBV4-2 and TRBJ1-4; TRBD1 matches at 10 bases. V shed 0 bases, J shed 6 bases, and the junction held 1 base outside the gene matches. The CDR3 runs to 15 residues. Germline CDR1 LGHNA, CDR2 YNFKEQ. The CDR3 sequence is CASSQDGTGDEKLFF. CDR3 bases: TGTGCCAGCAGCCAAGATGGGACAGGGGATGAAAAACTGTTTTTT.

This chain links TRBV7-2 with TRBJ2-7, with D hard to call. Between the trimmed V and J ends, which lost 2 bases and 2 bases, there was a span of 16 bases. The CDR3 sequence is 16 residues long. Germline CDR1 reads SGHTA; CDR2 reads FQGNSA. For the CDR3, the DNA is TGTGCCAGCAGCTTAAACGAGCCGGAGCAACCCTACGAGCAGTACTTC. Translated: CASSLNEPEQPYEQYF.

The gene calls are TRBV28 and TRBJ1-2, with TRBD1 matching over 8 bases. V trimming: 6 bases; J trimming: 6 bases; junction bases outside the gene matches: 12. In germline, CDR1 is MDHEN, CDR2 SYDVKM. CDR3 size: 15 residues. The CDR3 nucleotides are TGTGCCAGCAGCCTAGGGCCGCCAGGGGGCCATGGCTACACCTTC. Its translation: CASSLGPPGGHGYTF.

V is TRBV4-1 and J is TRBJ1-6; 7 nucleotides align to TRBD1. With 1 base clipped from V and 10 bases from J, the junction kept 7 bases outside the gene matches. Germline V lookup: CDR1 MGHRA, CDR2 YSYEKL. The CDR3 is made up of 15 amino acids. CDR3 residues: CASSQVGGGGSPLHF. The DNA for the CDR3 is TGCGCCAGCAGCCAAGTAGGAGGGGGCGGCTCACCCCTCCACTTT.

The chain recombines TRBV5-1 with TRBJ2-1; TRBD1 agrees at 8 bases. V shed 6 bases, J shed 6 bases, and the junction held 8 bases outside the gene matches. Germline assignment: CDR1 SGHRS and CDR2 YFSETQ. The CDR3 covers 14 residues. CDR3 region: CASTGTGLINEQFF. In DNA, the CDR3 is TGCGCCAGCACCGGGACAGGTTTAATCAATGAGCAGTTCTTC.

The chain has TRBV20-1 and TRBJ2-5; 12 positions match TRBD1. Germline V lookup: CDR1 DFQATT, CDR2 SNEGSKA (reference sequence). V trimming: 3 bases; J trimming: 1 base; junction bases outside the gene matches: 3. The CDR3 consists of 15 residues. This chain's CDR3 is CSASRDRGLQETQYF. CDR3 DNA sequence: TGCAGTGCTAGTAGGGACAGGGGGCTCCAAGAGACCCAGTACTTC.

V usage is TRBV7-9 and J usage is TRBJ2-2; TRBD1 agrees at 9 bases. Losses at the gene ends were 5 bases for V and 1 base for J; bases not matched to a gene: 5. Germline lookup yields CDR1 SEHNR and CDR2 FQNEAQ (reference sequence). The CDR3 consists of 16 residues. In nucleotides, the CDR3 is TGTGCCAGCAGCGTACCGGGACAGGGGAACACCGGGGAGCTGTTTTTT. Its protein product is CASSVPGQGNTGELFF. Full variable domain (remainder filled in from reference TRBV7-9 and TRBJ2-2): DTGVSQNPRHKITKRGQNVTFRCDPISEHNRLYWYRQTLGQGPEFLTYFQNEAQLEKSRLLSDRFSAERPKGSFSTLEIQRTEQGDSAMYLCASSVPGQGNTGELFFGEGSRLTVL.